This T cell receptor beta chain came from a study of blood T cells in healthy people across ages. The count of this clonotype is one. Primers used in a second PCR of about 7 to 12 cycles were a sample-barcoded 5' primer and a J-beta primer mix. TCRdb re-derived calls from the 5' RACE reads in MiXCR, one entry per CDR3 protein. The profile shows fewer than 2,000,000 distinct CDR3 sequences, 35% to 50% of them singletons. This receptor was obtained from a human donor in good health. Sample: blood.

DNA for the CDR3: TGTGCCAGCAGCAGGTCTTCTAACACCGGGGAGCTGTTTTTT. Encoded protein: CASSRSSNTGELFF. The chain joins TRBV6-5 to TRBJ2-2; D gene uncertain. Trimming cost V 6 bases and J 2 bases, with 10 bases left between them. Germline V lookup: CDR1 MNHEY, CDR2 SVGAGI. The CDR3 covers 14 residues.